Shown below are 22 T cell receptor beta chains from a single sample sequenced in a study of brain T cells in children with intractable seizures. Sequencing was performed with immunoSEQ multiplex PCR; in TCRdb, only in-frame clones are kept and a portion is missing. The sample lists about 340,000 clones; approximately 93% were seen once. Time point given: blood from clinic visit 5 months post-surgery; TSC patient then seizure free. The sequencing used peripheral blood, collected about 5 months after surgery. The receptors come from a boy under two years old with tuberous sclerosis and intractable seizures.

The genes are TRBV11-3 and TRBJ2-7; 8 nucleotides line up with TRBD1. The V segment lost 2 bases and the J segment 5 bases; nucleotides outside the gene matches: 8. The CDR3 consists of 15 residues. Germline V gives CDR1 SGHNT, CDR2 YENEEA. CDR3 in amino acids: CASSLRAGGKDEQYF. The CDR3 nucleotides are TGTGCCAGCAGCTTAAGGGCAGGGGGCAAGGACGAGCAGTACTTC.

The chain employs TRBV12-5 and TRBJ2-7, with D possibly matching TRBD1 (6 bases). The CDR3 is 18 amino acids. Trimming removed 2 bases at V and 2 bases at J, with 22 bases between. Germline CDR1 reads LGHNT; CDR2 reads FRNRAP. This CDR3 is CASGLTITGTPLPYEQYF. The CDR3 region has the DNA TGTGCTAGTGGTTTGACTATAACCGGGACACCCTTACCCTACGAGCAGTACTTC.

The rearrangement links TRBV19 to TRBJ2-5, with no clear D. V was cut by 6 bases and J by 4 bases, with 12 bases left in between. Per germline, CDR1 LNHDA and CDR2 SQIVND (reference sequence). This CDR3 has 13 amino acids. The CDR3 spells CASSIRHRETQYF. In DNA form, the CDR3 reads TGTGCCAGTAGCATCAGACACCGAGAGACCCAGTACTTC.

The chain has TRBV6-5 and TRBJ1-5; D uncertain. V was clipped by 0 bases and J by 7 bases, with 10 bases between them. The CDR3 runs to 14 residues. CDR1 and CDR2 from the germline V gene are MNHEY and SVGAGI. The chain's CDR3 is CASSYSSGDQPQHF. The CDR3 DNA follows: TGTGCCAGCAGTTACTCATCAGGAGACCAGCCCCAGCATTTT.

CDR3 bases: TGCGCCAGCAGTGAGTCCAGCGACTATAATTCACCCCTCCACTTT. Its protein is CASSESSDYNSPLHF. The chain links TRBV10-2 to TRBJ1-6; no clear D. The CDR3 has 15 residues. Trimming cost V 0 bases and J 3 bases, with 6 bases left between them. Germline V gives CDR1 WSHSY, CDR2 SAAADI.

DNA of the CDR3: TGTGCCAGCTCACCCGATCGGGGAGAAGCTTTCTTT. Amino acid sequence: CASSPDRGEAFF. The chain is built from TRBV18 and TRBJ1-1; no clear D gene. The V end lost 3 bases, the J end lost 8 bases, and 10 bases lay between the germline ends. The CDR3 spans 12 residues. Germline V gene data show CDR1 as KGHSH and CDR2 as LQKENI.

The rearrangement links TRBV19 to TRBJ1-2; 9 nucleotides match TRBD1. With 6 bases clipped from V and 4 bases from J, the junction kept 12 bases outside the gene matches. The CDR3 sequence is 16 residues long. The germline V gene encodes CDR1 LNHDA and CDR2 SQIVND (reference sequence). The CDR3: CASRGTRDRAIYGYTF. The CDR3 DNA follows: TGTGCCAGTAGAGGAACCCGGGACAGGGCAATCTATGGCTACACCTTC. Using reference TRBV19 and TRBJ1-2 for the parts outside the CDR3, the full variable domain is DGGITQSPKYLFRKEGQNVTLSCEQNLNHDAMYWYRQDPGQGLRLIYYSQIVNDFQKGDIAEGYSVSREKKESFPLTVTSAQKNPTAFYLCASRGTRDRAIYGYTFGSGTRLTVV.

The V and J genes are TRBV7-9 and TRBJ1-5; D gene uncertain. V was clipped by 1 base and J by 0 bases, with 10 bases between them. CDR3 length equals 16 residues. CDR1 is SEHNR and CDR2 is FQNEAQ in the germline V gene (reference sequence). DNA of the CDR3: TGTGCCAGCAGCTTAGGGGTAGGCCATAGCAATCAGCCCCAGCATTTT. It specifies CASSLGVGHSNQPQHF.

The J gene is TRBJ2-7, the V gene TRBV20-1, with no clear D. Between the trimmed V and J ends, which lost 7 bases and 5 bases, there was a span of 12 bases. CDR3 length: 11 residues. Germline loops: CDR1 DFQATT, CDR2 SNEGSKA (reference sequence). The CDR3 sequence is CSGLRLNEQYF. In DNA, the CDR3 is TGCAGTGGACTCAGGCTCAACGAGCAGTACTTC.

This sequence joins TRBV6-5 and TRBJ1-1; D unresolved. Germline CDR1 reads MNHEY; CDR2 reads SVGAGI. Trimming stripped 8 bases from V and 1 base from J, with 8 bases between. The CDR3 extends over 12 amino acids. The CDR3 coding sequence is TGTGCCAGCGGGGATGGGAACACTGAAGCTTTCTTT. Its protein is CASGDGNTEAFF.

The V call is TRBV7-9, the J call TRBJ1-2, with unresolved D. CDR3 size: 14 residues. V lost 5 bases and J lost 4, with 14 bases in between. Per germline, CDR1 SEHNR and CDR2 FQNEAQ (reference sequence). For the CDR3, the DNA is TGTGCCAGCAGCGTAGGACGAATTAGCTATGGCTACACCTTC. Its protein is CASSVGRISYGYTF.

The chain combines TRBV5-6 with TRBJ2-2, with 9 bases matching TRBD1. Germline assignment: CDR1 SGHDT and CDR2 YYEEEE. Trimming cost V 5 bases and J 3 bases; bases outside gene matches: 8. The CDR3 has 16 amino acids. The CDR3, as DNA: TGTGCCAGCAGTTCTAAACAGGGGGCTTACACCGGGGAGCTGTTTTTT. Encoded protein: CASSSKQGAYTGELFF.

The V and J genes are TRBV27 and TRBJ1-1, with 8 bases lining up with TRBD1. V shed 4 bases, J shed 2 bases, and the junction held 12 bases outside the gene matches. CDR3 size: 17 residues. CDR1 is MNHEY, CDR2 SMNVEV, per germline (reference sequence). The CDR3 nucleotides are TGTGCCAGCAGTTCAGTTAAGATCAGGGGGCGAAACACTGAAGCTTTCTTT. It translates to CASSSVKIRGRNTEAFF.

The chain carries TRBV11-3 and TRBJ1-1, with unresolved D. The CDR3 loop spans 14 amino acids. V shed 0 bases and J shed 1 base, with 6 bases lying between them. Looked up from germline, CDR1 is SGHNT and CDR2 is YENEEA. CDR3 loop: CASSLDPGNTEAFF. The CDR3, as DNA: TGTGCCAGCAGCTTAGACCCGGGGAACACTGAAGCTTTCTTT. The entire variable domain, with the rest obtained from reference TRBV11-3 and TRBJ1-1, is as follows: EAGVVQSPRYKIIEKKQPVAFWCNPISGHNTLYWYLQNLGQGPELLIRYENEEAVDDSQLPKDRFSAERLKGVDSTLKIQPAELGDSAVYLCASSLDPGNTEAFFGQGTRLTVV.

The chain links TRBV4-1 to TRBJ2-5; D perhaps matches TRBD2 (5 bases). This CDR3 spans 16 amino acids. V dropped 4 bases and J dropped 2 bases, with 17 bases sitting between them. CDR1 and CDR2 (germline): MGHRA, YSYEKL. The chain's CDR3 is CASSRLGGRGQETQYF. The CDR3 DNA follows: TGCGCCAGCAGCCGTCTTGGTGGGAGAGGGCAAGAGACCCAGTACTTC.

The V gene is TRBV11-3, the J gene TRBJ1-1; 7 nucleotides align to TRBD1. The CDR3 spans 11 residues. With 10 bases clipped from V and 6 bases from J, the junction kept 5 bases outside the gene matches. Germline CDR1 is SGHNT and CDR2 is YENEEA. In DNA, the CDR3 is TGTGCCATCCTCAGGGGGTCTGAAGCTTTCTTT. This codes for CAILRGSEAFF.

The genes are TRBV11-2 and TRBJ2-1; no clear D. Deletions cut 6 bases from V and 6 bases from J, with 18 bases between. The CDR3 length is 15 residues. Germline V gene sequence: CDR1 SGHAT, CDR2 FQNNGV. The DNA of the CDR3 is TGTGCCAGCAGTCGTAGTCTTGGAAGGGCCAATGAGCAGTTCTTC. This codes for CASSRSLGRANEQFF.

This clone has a handful of counts. The rearrangement links TRBV7-8 to TRBJ2-7, with D possibly being TRBD2 (6 bases). The V gene's germline CDR1 is SGHVS and CDR2 FQNEAQ. The CDR3 consists of 15 residues. V dropped 3 bases and J dropped 1 base, with 13 bases sitting between them. The CDR3 bases are TGTGCCAGCAGCTTTAATACCGGGGGATCCTACGAGCAGTACTTC. Translated, it gives CASSFNTGGSYEQYF.

Notes on this clone: Other nucleotide sequences from this sample produce the same CDR3. The V gene is TRBV19, the J gene TRBJ2-2, with a tentative D call TRBD2 (6 bases). The CDR3 consists of 15 residues. The germline gives CDR1 LNHDA, CDR2 SQIVND (reference sequence). The V gene lost 3 bases and the J gene lost 0 bases, with 8 bases spanning the gap. CDR3 region: CASSIGTANTGELFF. The DNA of the CDR3 is TGTGCCAGTAGTATTGGGACTGCGAACACCGGGGAGCTGTTTTTT.

The chain uses TRBV29-1 and TRBJ2-7; no reliable D call. The V gene's germline CDR1 is SQVTM and CDR2 ANQGSEA. The CDR3 has 13 residues. V shed 0 bases and J shed 1 base, with 7 bases lying between them. CDR3 in amino acids: CSVEDGPSYEQYF. CDR3 nucleotide sequence: TGCAGCGTTGAAGACGGACCTTCCTACGAGCAGTACTTC.

J is TRBJ2-7 and V is TRBV4-2, with 7 bases identical to TRBD2. V was pared by 2 bases and J by 3 bases, with 1 base of the junction left unmatched. Germline V lookup: CDR1 LGHNA, CDR2 YNFKEQ. The CDR3 length is 13 residues. In DNA, the CDR3 is TGTGCCAGCAGCCAACGCGGGGGCTACGAGCAGTACTTC. This translates into CASSQRGGYEQYF.

This sequence joins TRBV6-5 and TRBJ1-5; 9 positions match TRBD1. V lost 4 bases, J lost 5 bases, and 3 bases stayed unmatched. This CDR3 has 14 residues. Germline V lookup: CDR1 MNHEY, CDR2 SVGAGI. CDR3 DNA: TGTGCCAGCAGTTGGCGACAGGGGGATCAGCCCCAGCATTTT. Its protein product is CASSWRQGDQPQHF.